The clone carrying this T cell receptor (beta chain) appeared a few times. Its antigen remains unidentified. V was clipped by 6 bases and J by 5 bases, with 14 bases between them. Germline CDR1 reads DFQATT; CDR2 reads SNEGSKA (reference sequence). This CDR3 spans 12 amino acids. The data stem from a study of response to subunit inactivated influenza vaccine. Broader study findings: Authors suggested each seasonal influenza vaccination recruits few new T cells.

In TCRdb, the RT-PCR reads were re-called with MiXCR into one record per CDR3 protein. The data hold hundreds of thousands of distinct CDR3 sequences, with approximately 16% observed a single time. The V and J genes are TRBV20-1 and TRBJ2-7; D is possibly TRBD1 or TRBD2 (5 bases each). The sequence was collected from a man aged 50 to 75 who received an inactivated influenza vaccine. The specimen was CD4+ T cells sorted from PBMCs, collected about 24 months after vaccination. CDR3 in DNA: TGCAGTGCCCGGGACCCCACCAACGAGCAGTACTTC. It specifies CSARDPTNEQYF.